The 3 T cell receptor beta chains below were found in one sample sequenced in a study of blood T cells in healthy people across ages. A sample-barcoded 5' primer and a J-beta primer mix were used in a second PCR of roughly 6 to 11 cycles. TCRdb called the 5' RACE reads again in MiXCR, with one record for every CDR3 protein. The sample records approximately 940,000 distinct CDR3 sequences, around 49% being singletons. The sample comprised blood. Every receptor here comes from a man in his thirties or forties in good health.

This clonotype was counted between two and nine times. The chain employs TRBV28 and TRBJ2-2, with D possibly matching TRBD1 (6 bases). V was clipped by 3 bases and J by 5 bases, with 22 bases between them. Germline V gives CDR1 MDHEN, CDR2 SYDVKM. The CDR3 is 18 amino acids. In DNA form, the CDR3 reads TGTGCCAGCAGTTTGACCCCGGGTCGACAGGTCGGGACCGGGGAGCTGTTTTTT. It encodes CASSLTPGRQVGTGELFF.

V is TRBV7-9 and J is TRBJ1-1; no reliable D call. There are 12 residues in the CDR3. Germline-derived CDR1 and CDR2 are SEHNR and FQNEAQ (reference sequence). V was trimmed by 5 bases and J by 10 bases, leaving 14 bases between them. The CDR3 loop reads CASSRASGGAFF. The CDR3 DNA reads TGTGCCAGCAGCCGGGCCTCGGGTGGAGCTTTCTTT. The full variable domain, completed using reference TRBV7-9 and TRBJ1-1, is DTGVSQNPRHKITKRGQNVTFRCDPISEHNRLYWYRQTLGQGPEFLTYFQNEAQLEKSRLLSDRFSAERPKGSFSTLEIQRTEQGDSAMYLCASSRASGGAFFGQGTRLTVV.

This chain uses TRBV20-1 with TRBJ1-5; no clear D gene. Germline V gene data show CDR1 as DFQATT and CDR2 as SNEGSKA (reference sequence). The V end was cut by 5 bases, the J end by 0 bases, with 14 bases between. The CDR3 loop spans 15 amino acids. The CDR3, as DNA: TGCAGTGCTTCCAGAAGAAGGGTTAGCAATCAGCCCCAGCATTTT. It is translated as CSASRRRVSNQPQHF.